The rows below give T cell receptor beta chains drawn from one sample of a study of post-analysis software for immune sequencing data. TCRdb fed the PCR reads into MiXCR, producing one record per CDR3 protein. The top ten hold over 4% of the sample, which has about 820,000 distinct CDR3 sequences, approximately 57% seen once. Sequenced sample: blood. The source of these receptors is a girl under 18 with multiple sclerosis. CDR3s include the opening cysteine and the closing phenylalanine or tryptophan. Each record gives: J gene, CDR3 length, D gene, clone size, V gene, CDR3 DNA, CDR3 protein. A D gene is named only where the DNA matches it firmly. Only part of the rows carry a size: once, few, many, or a class if the clone is expanded.

TRBJ1-1 14 NA NA TRBV12-3/TRBV12-4 TGTGCCAGCAGTGAGACGGGGGGGAGAACTGAAGCTTTCTTT CASSETGGRTEAFF
TRBJ1-1 12 NA NA TRBV29-1 TGCAGCGTTAGCCTTGGAGGGCTTGAAGCTTTCTTT CSVSLGGLEAFF
TRBJ2-5 13 NA NA TRBV7-9 TGTGCCAGCAGCTTATACCCGTCAGAGACCCAGTACTTC CASSLYPSETQYF
TRBJ2-7 17 TRBD2 NA TRBV7-8 TGTGCCAGCAGCTTACAGCTCCTAGCGGGAGGGCCGGGAGAGCAGTACTTC CASSLQLLAGGPGEQYF
TRBJ2-7 17 NA NA TRBV5-1 TGCGCCAGCAGCCAATTTAGGGGGGGTAGCGGCGGCTACGAGCAGTACTTC CASSQFRGGSGGYEQYF
TRBJ2-5 17 TRBD2 NA TRBV4-2 TGTGCCAGCAGCCAAGAGGGACTAGCGGGGGCGGGGGAGACCCAGTACTTC CASSQEGLAGAGETQYF
TRBJ2-6 12 NA NA TRBV7-9 TGTGCCAGCAGCCCGGGCTCCTTCGTCCTAACTTTC CASSPGSFVLTF
TRBJ2-7 16 NA NA TRBV6-2/TRBV6-3 TGTGCCAGCAGAACCATTGGGCGAAGTGAAGCATACGAGCAGTACTTC CASRTIGRSEAYEQYF
TRBJ2-3 15 TRBD2 NA TRBV20-1 TGCAGTGCTAGGAATAGCGGGGCTAGCACAGATACGCAGTATTTT CSARNSGASTDTQYF
TRBJ2-7 19 NA NA TRBV3-1 TGTGCCAGCAGCCAAGAAGCCCCTCTAGGTCCTCCTGGATCCTACGAGCAGTACTTC CASSQEAPLGPPGSYEQYF
TRBJ2-3 13 NA NA TRBV29-1 TGCAGCGCACGGAAGACTGGCACAGATACGCAGTATTTT CSARKTGTDTQYF
TRBJ1-5 15 TRBD1 NA TRBV7-8 TGTGCCAGCAGCAAGGACAGGGGGAATAATCAGCCCCAGCATTTT CASSKDRGNNQPQHF
TRBJ1-2 14 NA NA TRBV29-1 TGCAGCGTTGAGACAGGCCCTCGCGGCTATGGCTACACCTTC CSVETGPRGYGYTF
TRBJ1-1 17 TRBD1 NA TRBV12-3/TRBV12-4 TGTGCCAGCAGTGCCCGACAGGGGACGATCATGAACACTGAAGCTTTCTTT CASSARQGTIMNTEAFF
TRBJ1-1 14 NA once TRBV19 TGTGCCAGTAGTCCCGAAGCCATGAACACTGAAGCTTTCTTT CASSPEAMNTEAFF
TRBJ2-7 14 NA NA TRBV5-1 TGCGCCAGCAGCTTGGCCGGGTCTTGGGGGGAGCAGTACTTC CASSLAGSWGEQYF
TRBJ1-1 11 TRBD1 NA TRBV29-1 TGCAGCGGATCAGGGGGAATTGAAGCTTTCTTT CSGSGGIEAFF
TRBJ2-7 13 TRBD2 NA TRBV20-1 TGCAATGCTAGCGGACTCGAGGTCCACGAGCAGTACTTC CNASGLEVHEQYF
TRBJ1-2 16 NA NA TRBV4-2 TGTGCCAGCAGCCAAGACCCGCAGGGCCACGCTGGAGGCTACACCTTC CASSQDPQGHAGGYTF
TRBJ2-3 12 NA NA TRBV27 TGTGCCAGCAGTCTACCCCAGGGATCGCAGTATTTT CASSLPQGSQYF
TRBJ2-3 19 NA NA TRBV5-6 TGTGCCAGCAGCTTGGACCAGATCTCTCTGGCGGGTCACACAGATACGCAGTATTTT CASSLDQISLAGHTDTQYF
TRBJ2-1 16 NA NA TRBV7-3 TGTGCCAGCAGCTTAATCCCCCGGGTGAACTACAATGAGCAGTTCTTC CASSLIPRVNYNEQFF
TRBJ2-3 16 TRBD2 NA TRBV27 TGTGCCAGCAGTTCCTCGGGGGGGCCGAGCAGAGATACGCAGTATTTT CASSSSGGPSRDTQYF
TRBJ2-7 14 TRBD2 NA TRBV24-1 TGTGCTAAAAAGCGGGAGCCCGTCCCATACGAGCAGTACTTC CAKKREPVPYEQYF
TRBJ2-1 20 TRBD1 NA TRBV12-3/TRBV12-4 TGTGCCAGCAGTACTCCGGGACAGGGCCATTTTAACGACTCCTACAATGAGCAGTTCTTC CASSTPGQGHFNDSYNEQFF
TRBJ2-7 13 NA few TRBV12-3/TRBV12-4 TGTGCCAGCAGTGAGGACACCTCCTACGAGCAGTACTTC CASSEDTSYEQYF
TRBJ2-1 12 NA few TRBV6-2/TRBV6-3 TGTGCCAGCAATACCTTTTGGGGTGAGCAGTTCTTC CASNTFWGEQFF
TRBJ2-7 12 NA NA TRBV7-2 TGTGCCAGCAGGGACCTTAATTTCGAGCAGTACTTC CASRDLNFEQYF
TRBJ2-3 13 TRBD1 NA TRBV7-2 TGTGCCAGGGGACAGGGAGTAGCAGATACGCAGTATTTT CARGQGVADTQYF
TRBJ2-5 18 TRBD2 NA TRBV7-8 TGTGCCAGCAGCTTAGGAGGGGCTAGCGGGGGGGCCGGAAAGACCCAGTACTTC CASSLGGASGGAGKTQYF